The 25 T cell receptor beta chains in this list originate from one sample, sequenced in a study of metastatic and nonmetastatic thyroid tumors. TCRdb re-analyzed the PCR reads using MiXCR. The sample lists 20,000 to 25,000 clones, approximately 25% seen once, with around 5.4% in the top ten. No patient had received any treatment before thyroid surgery. Sequencing was performed on tumor tissue. The receptors come from a female donor with papillary thyroid cancer or a benign thyroid nodule (not recorded which). Some clones in this sample may be carry-over from other donors' samples.

As regards this clone: At one end the junction does not follow the germline gene, possibly because of a read error. The V and J genes are TRBV3-1 and TRBJ2-7, with D uncertain. Germline V gene data show CDR1 as LGHDT and CDR2 as YNNKEL (reference sequence). The CDR3 is 14 residues long. CDR3 in DNA: TGTGCTAGCAGCCAATGTGCGGATGCTTACGAGCAGTACTTC. Translated: CASSQCADAYEQYF.

The DNA of the CDR3 is TGTGCCAGCAGCACGGACTTGGGGTACAATGAGCAGTTCTTC. Amino acid sequence: CASSTDLGYNEQFF. V and J are TRBV11-2 and TRBJ2-1, with D tentatively TRBD2 (5 bases). The CDR3 length is 14 residues. The germline V gene has CDR1 SGHAT and CDR2 FQNNGV. V lost 5 bases and J lost 4, with 12 bases in between.

There are many counts of this clone. This chain joins TRBV5-6 and TRBJ1-2; D not certain. The CDR3 extends over 15 amino acids. Trimming took off 2 bases at V and 7 bases at J, with 18 bases between the two ends. Germline V gene lookup returns CDR1 SGHDT and CDR2 YYEEEE. This CDR3 is CASSFSSGRPPGYTF. The CDR3 DNA sequence: TGTGCCAGCAGCTTCTCCTCCGGCCGGCCCCCTGGCTACACCTTC.

The table lists this clone with many counts. A much larger clone differs from this one at a single base, so this may be a read error. Other DNA sequences from this sample encode an identical CDR3 as well. The CDR3 DNA is TGTGCCAGCAGCACCCAGGGGCAGGTGAACACTGAAGCTTTCTTT. Translation gives CASSTQGQVNTEAFF. The V call is TRBV9, the J call TRBJ1-1; D perhaps matches TRBD1 (6 bases). The V gene's germline CDR1 is SGDLS and CDR2 YYNGEE. V lost 4 bases, J lost 0 bases, and 13 bases lay in between. The CDR3 extends over 15 amino acids.

This clone was seen repeatedly, ten times or more. The V and J genes are TRBV20-1 and TRBJ1-1, with 7 bases that match TRBD1. The germline V gene has CDR1 DFQATT and CDR2 SNEGSKA (reference sequence). Trimming removed 6 bases from V and 9 bases from J; junction bases left unmatched: 10. This CDR3 spans 12 amino acids. CDR3 coding DNA: TGCAGTGCCGCGGAGGGGGCTTGGAAAGCTTTCTTT. Encoded protein: CSAAEGAWKAFF.

Ten or more counts support this clone. This chain connects TRBV3-1 to TRBJ2-1; D might be TRBD1 (6 bases). Germline V CDR1 and CDR2: LGHDT, YNNKEL (reference sequence). The V gene lost 0 bases and the J gene lost 7 bases, with 13 bases spanning the gap. The CDR3 has 15 residues. The CDR3 DNA is TGTGCCAGCAGCCAAGATTTCCAGAGGGGGAATGAGCAGTTCTTC. It specifies CASSQDFQRGNEQFF.

CDR3 region: CASIPSGWGGTDTQYF. In DNA, the CDR3 is TGTGCCAGCATCCCTAGCGGGTGGGGTGGCACAGATACGCAGTATTTT. V is TRBV11-2 and J is TRBJ2-3; 8 nucleotides agree with TRBD2. V was clipped by 7 bases and J by 1 base; unmatched bases: 10. This CDR3 has 16 residues. Per germline, CDR1 SGHAT and CDR2 FQNNGV. Variable domain in full (rest from reference TRBV11-2 and TRBJ2-3): EAGVAQSPRYKIIEKRQSVAFWCNPISGHATLYWYQQILGQGPKLLIQFQNNGVVDDSQLPKDRFSAERLKGVDSTLKIQPAKLEDSAVYLCASIPSGWGGTDTQYFGPGTRLTVL.

This clone was seen ten or more times. The V and J genes are TRBV4-2 and TRBJ1-2, with 10 bases aligning to TRBD1. The germline V gene encodes CDR1 LGHNA and CDR2 YNFKEQ. This CDR3 contains 19 residues. V lost 4 bases, J lost 1 base, and 15 bases stayed unmatched. CDR3 residues: CASSPTRDRGSRLNYGYTF. The CDR3 DNA sequence: TGTGCCAGCAGCCCCACCCGGGACAGGGGATCAAGACTTAACTATGGCTACACCTTC.

By sample share, this clone is medium-sized. The chain links TRBV2 to TRBJ2-7, with D uncertain. The CDR3 totals 14 residues. The ends were cut back, 4 bases at V and 2 bases at J, with 12 bases in the middle. Germline V lookup: CDR1 SNHLY, CDR2 FYNNEI. The CDR3, as DNA: TGTGCCAGCAGTGCGGGTTTTGGTACCTACGAGCAGTACTTC. Its translation is CASSAGFGTYEQYF.

CDR3 bases: TGCAGTGCTAGAGAGGAGGGGACAGGGGGCTACGAGCAGTACTTC. Amino acids: CSAREEGTGGYEQYF. This rearrangement joins TRBV20-1 to TRBJ2-7; 11 bases line up with TRBD1. This CDR3 contains 15 residues. J lost 3 bases, V lost 0 bases, and 4 bases had no gene match. Germline V gene lookup returns CDR1 DFQATT and CDR2 SNEGSKA (reference sequence).

The V gene is TRBV5-1, the J gene TRBJ2-3, with a weak D call TRBD2 (6 bases). CDR1 is SGHRS and CDR2 is YFSETQ in the germline V gene. There are 15 residues in the CDR3. Trimming took off 7 bases at V and 3 bases at J, with 18 bases between the two ends. CDR3 DNA: TGCGCCAGCCGGAATCTAGCGTGTAGGACAGATACGCAGTATTTT. Residues: CASRNLACRTDTQYF.

As for this clone: The junction shows a germline mismatch at one end, possibly a read error. The genes are TRBV6-1 and TRBJ1-2; D uncertain. The CDR3 spans 11 residues. Germline CDR1 is MNHNS and CDR2 is SASEGT. The CDR3 DNA reads TGTGCCAGCAAAGGACTTTATGGCTACACTTTC. Its translation: CASKGLYGYTF.

This clone was observed many times. The chain is built from TRBV7-2 and TRBJ2-7, with 8 nucleotides matching TRBD1. CDR3 size: 15 residues. The germline V gene has CDR1 SGHTA and CDR2 FQGNSA. The trim removed 7 bases at V and 4 bases at J, leaving 12 bases unmatched. The CDR3 is CASTSTGGQLYEQYF. In DNA, the CDR3 is TGTGCCAGCACCTCAACAGGGGGTCAATTATACGAGCAGTACTTC.

This clone was seen more than once but under ten times. This chain links TRBV12-3 or TRBV12-4 with TRBJ2-3, with D possibly TRBD1 on 5 matching bases. The CDR3 loop spans 16 amino acids. V lost 3 bases, J lost 0 bases, and 13 bases lay in between. The CDR3 is CASSFSNRPSTDTQYF. The CDR3 nucleotides read TGTGCCAGCAGTTTCTCTAACAGGCCCAGCACAGATACGCAGTATTTT.

The V and J genes are TRBV27 and TRBJ2-7; D is unclear. From germline, CDR1 is MNHEY and CDR2 SMNVEV (reference sequence). This CDR3 has 15 amino acids. The germline V and J ends were trimmed by 7 bases and 5 bases, with 21 bases remaining between them. The DNA of the CDR3 is TGTGCCAGCATCAAGACGAGGCGATCGACGAACGAGCAGTACTTC. Its translation is CASIKTRRSTNEQYF.

The sample holds a few counts of this clone. The genes are TRBV6-1 and TRBJ1-5; possibly TRBD1 for D (6 bases). V was clipped by 6 bases and J by 9 bases, with 18 bases between them. CDR3 size: 14 residues. CDR1 is MNHNS and CDR2 is SASEGT in the germline V gene. In DNA form, the CDR3 reads TGTGCCAGCAGCCCGGTCCCAGGGGAAGGGCCCCAGCATTTT. As protein: CASSPVPGEGPQHF.

The V call is TRBV5-1, the J call TRBJ1-6; D possibly corresponds to TRBD1 (5 bases). CDR3 length: 15 amino acids. Per germline, CDR1 SGHRS and CDR2 YFSETQ. V was cut by 0 bases and J by 5 bases, with 9 bases left in between. Here the CDR3 DNA reads TGCGCCAGCAGCTTGGACGGGGCCAATAATTCACCCCTCCACTTT. This gives the protein CASSLDGANNSPLHF.

This clone was recorded at least ten times. A much larger clone is a single base away; this may be a read error. Other DNA sequences from this sample encode an identical CDR3 as well. V is TRBV2 and J is TRBJ2-2; 11 bases line up with TRBD2. Trimming at V came to 1 base and at J to 3 bases, leaving 13 bases not matched to a gene. The CDR3 loop spans 20 amino acids. Germline V gene data show CDR1 as SNHLY and CDR2 as FYNNEI. The chain's CDR3 is CASSEGGLAGGKADTGELFF. CDR3 nucleotide sequence: TGTGCCAGCAGTGAAGGAGGGCTAGCGGGGGGAAAGGCGGACACCGGGGAGCTGTTTTTT.

With respect to this clone: One end of the junction does not line up with germline, which may come from a read error. The chain employs TRBV6-6 and TRBJ2-5; D unclear. This CDR3 spans 14 amino acids. Germline assignment: CDR1 MNHNY and CDR2 SVGAGI (reference sequence). The CDR3 spells CASSYSPKGETQYF. The CDR3 DNA follows: TGTGCCAGCAGCTACTCCCCAAAGGGAGAGACCCAGTACTTC.

This clone appeared many times. CDR3 sequence: CASSLPPQGTGNSYTF. In DNA, the CDR3 is TGTGCCAGCAGCCTCCCCCCCCAGGGTACGGGTAATAGCTACACCTTC. The gene calls are TRBV6-4 and TRBJ1-2, with D perhaps TRBD1 (5 bases). Germline values: CDR1 MRHNA, CDR2 SNTAGT. The CDR3 loop spans 16 amino acids. Trimming stripped 6 bases from V and 9 bases from J, with 26 bases between.

This clone was detected ten times or more. The chain couples TRBV15 to TRBJ1-1; TRBD1 is a possible D gene (6 bases). Germline CDR1 is LNHNV and CDR2 is YYDKDF (reference sequence). V lost 5 bases and J 4 bases, leaving 17 bases between the germline ends. This CDR3 has 15 residues. The CDR3 sequence is CATSPQDRSFTEAFF. CDR3 nucleotide sequence: TGTGCCACCAGCCCACAAGACAGGTCCTTCACTGAAGCTTTCTTT.

V gene TRBV10-3 combines with J gene TRBJ2-1; 8 bases line up with TRBD2. Trimming at V came to 1 base and at J to 0 bases, leaving 14 bases not matched to a gene. Germline CDR1 and CDR2: ENHRY and SYGVKD. The CDR3 has 20 residues. CDR3 sequence (DNA): TGTGCCATCAGTGAGTGGAGGACTAGCTGGTTGGAGAGCTCCTACAATGAGCAGTTCTTC. Protein sequence: CAISEWRTSWLESSYNEQFF.

The chain joins TRBV9 to TRBJ2-5; 8 bases fit TRBD1. Trimming removed 3 bases from V and 5 bases from J; junction bases left unmatched: 9. CDR1 SGDLS and CDR2 YYNGEE come from the germline V gene. The CDR3 totals 15 residues. The DNA of the CDR3 is TGTGCCAGCAGCGGGGGACAGGTGGCGGGGGAGACCCAGTACTTC. This codes for CASSGGQVAGETQYF.

This clone is medium-sized. The chain uses TRBV7-2 and TRBJ2-3; D is possibly TRBD2 (5 bases). Germline CDR1 reads SGHTA; CDR2 reads FQGNSA. Trimming left V 2 bases short and J 0 bases short, with 18 bases between. The CDR3 is made up of 18 amino acids. CDR3 sequence: CASSLSGPFGLSTDTQYF. CDR3 sequence (DNA): TGTGCCAGCAGCTTAAGCGGCCCATTCGGGCTGAGCACAGATACGCAGTATTTT.

On this clone itself: At one end the junction does not follow the germline gene, possibly because of a read error. Distinct nucleotide sequences in the sample also encode this CDR3. The rearrangement links TRBV20-1 to TRBJ2-5; D possibly uses TRBD1 or TRBD2 (6 bases each). The CDR3 extends over 16 amino acids. In germline, CDR1 is DFQATT, CDR2 SNEGSKA (reference sequence). CDR3 protein: CSARKGGQQRQGTQYF. CDR3 DNA: TGCAGTGCCCGGAAGGGGGGTCAACAGCGTCAAGGGACCCAGTACTTC.